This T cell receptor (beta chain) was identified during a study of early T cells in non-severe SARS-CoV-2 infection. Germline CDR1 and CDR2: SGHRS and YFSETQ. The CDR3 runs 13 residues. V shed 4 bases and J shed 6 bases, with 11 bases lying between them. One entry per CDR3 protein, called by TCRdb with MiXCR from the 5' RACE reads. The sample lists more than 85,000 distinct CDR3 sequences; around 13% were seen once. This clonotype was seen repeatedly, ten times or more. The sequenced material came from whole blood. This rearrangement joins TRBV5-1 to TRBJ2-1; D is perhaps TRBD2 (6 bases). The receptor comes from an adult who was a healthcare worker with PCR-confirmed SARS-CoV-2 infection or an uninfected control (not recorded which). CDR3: CASSPTRGNEQFF. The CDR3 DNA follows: TGCGCCAGCAGCCCGACTAGGGGCAATGAGCAGTTCTTC.